This TCR beta chain was found in a study of T-cell memory formation after mild COVID-19. Germline CDR1 is DFQATT and CDR2 is SNEGSKA (reference sequence). CDR3 length: 16 amino acids. V lost 6 bases and J 1 base, leaving 21 bases between the germline ends. In TCRdb, the 5' RACE reads were re-called with MiXCR into one record per CDR3 protein. The data show fewer than 250,000 distinct CDR3 sequences, with 15% seen just once and 2.1% held by the top ten. The sequencing sample was made of PBMCs or a T cell subset sorted from them (not recorded which). The receptor's source is an adult woman who had mild COVID-19 (a few samples of this study predate the infection). Cell type and time point are not known. The gene calls are TRBV20-1 and TRBJ1-1, with a possible D match to TRBD1 (5 bases). For the CDR3, the DNA is TGCAGTGCCACCGATTGGGGACGGAGTTCGAACACTGAAGCTTTCTTT. This codes for CSATDWGRSSNTEAFF.